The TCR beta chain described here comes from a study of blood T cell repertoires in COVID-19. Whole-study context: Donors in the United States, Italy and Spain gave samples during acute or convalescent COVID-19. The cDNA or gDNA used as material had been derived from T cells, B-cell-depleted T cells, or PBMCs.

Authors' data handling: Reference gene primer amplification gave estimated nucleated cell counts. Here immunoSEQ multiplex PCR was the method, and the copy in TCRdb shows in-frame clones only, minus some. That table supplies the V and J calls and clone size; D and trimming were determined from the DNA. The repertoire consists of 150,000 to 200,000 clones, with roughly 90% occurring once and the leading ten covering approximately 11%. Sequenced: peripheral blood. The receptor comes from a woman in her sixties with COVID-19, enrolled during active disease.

CDR3 region: CASSSRQLAGTDTQYF. The DNA of the CDR3 is TGCGCCAGCAGCTCCCGACAGTTGGCTGGCACAGATACGCAGTATTTT. This rearrangement joins TRBV5-1 to TRBJ2-3, with D possibly matching TRBD1 (5 bases). Germline values: CDR1 SGHRS, CDR2 YFSETQ. CDR3 length equals 16 residues. Trimming left V 3 bases short and J 1 base short, with 15 bases between.